Listed below are T cell receptor beta chains from one sample, sequenced in a study of blood T cell repertoires in COVID-19. Assay: immunoSEQ multiplex PCR; the TCRdb copy retains only in-frame clones and omits some. The sample lists around 100,000 clones; 70% to 90% were seen once. Material for sequencing was peripheral blood. All receptors come from a human donor in a cohort sampled during active COVID-19. The CDR3 runs from the conserved cysteine through the conserved F or W. Each record gives: clone size, V gene, J gene, D gene, CDR3 protein, CDR3 DNA. D genes are given only for firm matches. Not all rows give a size; the values are once, few, many and, for expanded clones, a class.

-	TRBV11-2	TRBJ2-7	TRBD2	CASRDSGSYPYEQYF	TGTGCCAGCAGAGATAGCGGGAGCTACCCCTACGAGCAGTACTTC
-	TRBV5-1	TRBJ2-7	TRBD1	CASRDGTGSNYEQYF	TGCGCCAGCAGAGACGGGACAGGGTCAAACTACGAGCAGTACTTC
-	TRBV7-2	TRBJ2-4	-	CASSLAGPGNIQYF	TGTGCCAGCAGCTTGGCAGGCCCTGGAAACATTCAGTACTTC
-	TRBV5-1	TRBJ2-2	-	CASSFWSGQPNTGELFF	TGCGCCAGCAGCTTTTGGTCAGGTCAACCGAACACCGGGGAGCTGTTTTTT
-	TRBV5-4	TRBJ1-1	TRBD1	CASSYQGAHKTEAFF	TGTGCCAGCAGCTACCAGGGGGCGCATAAGACTGAAGCTTTCTTT
-	TRBV19	TRBJ2-7	-	CASSIRTNNFEQYF	TGTGCCAGTAGTATAAGGACTAATAACTTCGAGCAGTACTTC
once	TRBV7-9	TRBJ1-4	-	CASSLGGGATNEKLFF	TGTGCCAGCAGCTTAGGGGGCGGTGCAACTAATGAAAAACTGTTTTTT
-	TRBV15	TRBJ2-2	-	CATSSPRDKNTGELFF	TGTGCCACCAGCAGCCCCCGGGACAAGAACACCGGGGAGCTGTTTTTT
once	TRBV10-3	TRBJ2-1	TRBD1	CAISRPFTGEGEQFF	TGTGCCATCAGCCGACCCTTTACAGGGGAAGGTGAGCAGTTCTTC
-	TRBV29-1	TRBJ1-3	TRBD1	CSVRQGSHTIYF	TGCAGCGTGAGACAGGGATCGCACACCATATATTTT
once	TRBV11-2	TRBJ2-1	TRBD2	CASSLPSGLQFF	TGTGCCAGCAGCTTGCCTAGCGGCCTCCAGTTCTTC
few	TRBV9	TRBJ1-2	TRBD1	CASSYGQGTFYGYTF	TGTGCCAGCAGCTACGGACAGGGTACCTTCTATGGCTACACCTTC
once	TRBV19	TRBJ1-2	-	CASSINDRRANYGYTF	TGTGCCAGTAGTATAAACGACAGGCGGGCTAACTATGGCTACACCTTC
-	TRBV7-8	TRBJ2-3	TRBD2	CASSLERLAGTDTQYF	TGTGCCAGCAGCTTAGAGCGACTAGCGGGCACAGATACGCAGTATTTT
-	TRBV15	TRBJ2-1	-	CATSRDPGEMTFF	TGTGCCACCAGCAGAGATCCCGGGGAAATGACTTTCTTC
-	TRBV6-1	TRBJ1-1	TRBD1	CASSERSRDRSFF	TGTGCCAGCAGTGAACGTTCCAGGGACAGATCCTTCTTT
-	TRBV2	TRBJ2-7	TRBD2	CASSQKRESEYF	TGTGCCAGCAGTCAGAAGCGGGAGAGTGAGTACTTC